Presented here are 28 T cell receptor beta chains from one specimen sequenced in a study of control samples from healthy donors and cancer patients. The method was immunoSEQ multiplex PCR; TCRdb's version includes in-frame clones alone and lacks a portion of them. The sample lists about 96,000 clones, roughly 93% occurring once. The sample taken for sequencing was blood. These receptors were obtained from a man younger than 30 in good health.

J is TRBJ2-2 and V is TRBV28, with D maybe TRBD2 (7 bases). The germline V gene encodes CDR1 MDHEN and CDR2 SYDVKM. The length of the CDR3 is 15 residues. Trimming pared 5 bases from V and 4 bases from J, leaving 14 bases between. The DNA of the CDR3 is TGTGCCAGCAGTCTCGGGGGGCAGGGCACCGGGGAGCTGTTTTTT. This sequence encodes CASSLGGQGTGELFF. The variable domain in full, with the rest retrieved from reference TRBV28 and TRBJ2-2, is DVKVTQSSRYLVKRTGEKVFLECVQDMDHENMFWYRQDPGLGLRLIYFSYDVKMKEKGDIPEGYSVSREKKERFSLILESASTNQTSMYLCASSLGGQGTGELFFGEGSRLTVL.

In DNA form, the CDR3 reads TGCGCCAGCAGCTCAAGGTCTCAGGGAGGAAATGAGCAGTTCTTC. The encoded protein is CASSSRSQGGNEQFF. The chain has TRBV4-1 and TRBJ2-1; a possible D gene is TRBD2 (6 bases). V was trimmed by 5 bases and J by 7 bases, leaving 18 bases between them. Per the germline V gene, CDR1 is MGHRA and CDR2 is YSYEKL. The CDR3 loop spans 15 amino acids.

The rearrangement uses TRBV27 and TRBJ2-7, with D possibly being TRBD1 (5 bases). This CDR3 contains 13 residues. The V gene's germline CDR1 is MNHEY and CDR2 SMNVEV (reference sequence). Trimming shortened V by 5 bases and J by 3 bases, and 11 bases separated the two germline ends. CDR3 sequence (DNA): TGTGCCAGCAGTCCCGGACACCTCTACGAGCAGTACTTC. This gives the protein CASSPGHLYEQYF.

V and J are TRBV18 and TRBJ2-7; TRBD2 aligns across 14 bases. The germline V gene encodes CDR1 KGHSH and CDR2 LQKENI. This CDR3 region has 17 residues. Germline trimming cut 5 bases from V and 4 bases from J; bases unmatched to any gene: 10. This CDR3 reads CASSWTGGLAGVYEQYF. CDR3 DNA sequence: TGTGCCAGCTCATGGACAGGGGGACTAGCGGGAGTATACGAGCAGTACTTC.

The chain combines TRBV11-2 with TRBJ2-7; D gene ambiguous. V was cut by 0 bases and J by 4 bases, with 7 bases left in between. The CDR3 is made up of 13 amino acids. CDR1 and CDR2 from the germline V gene are SGHAT and FQNNGV. CDR3 protein: CASSLEHRYEQYF. The CDR3 nucleotides are TGTGCCAGCAGCTTAGAACACAGATACGAGCAGTACTTC.

This clone turned up a few times. V is TRBV25-1 and J is TRBJ2-2; D not certain. The CDR3 extends over 13 amino acids. Germline lookup yields CDR1 MGHDK and CDR2 SYGVNS. V was shortened by 2 bases and J by 3 bases, with 4 bases between the two germline ends. The DNA for the CDR3 is TGTGCCAGCAGTGAAGGGGACACCGGGGAGCTGTTTTTT. It codes for CASSEGDTGELFF.

The rearrangement links TRBV5-1 to TRBJ2-7, with 11 bases that match TRBD1. The germline gives CDR1 SGHRS, CDR2 YFSETQ. J was trimmed by 0 bases and V by 0 bases; bases with no gene match: 8. The CDR3 totals 18 residues. The CDR3 is CASSLGRTGGDLSYEQYF. The CDR3 DNA follows: TGCGCCAGCAGCTTGGGTCGGACAGGGGGCGACCTCTCCTACGAGCAGTACTTC.

This clone was seen a single time. V gene TRBV4-2 combines with J gene TRBJ2-3; 8 nucleotides line up with TRBD2. V gave up 0 bases and J gave up 2 bases; unmatched junction bases: 7. The CDR3 has 17 amino acids. CDR1 LGHNA and CDR2 YNFKEQ come from the germline V gene. The CDR3 reads CASSQEVTSGLTDTQYF. The CDR3 DNA sequence: TGTGCCAGCAGCCAAGAGGTCACTAGCGGCCTCACAGATACGCAGTATTTT.

The chain uses TRBV5-6 and TRBJ1-5; TRBD1 matches 7 bases. The CDR3 length is 15 residues. With 4 bases clipped from V and 5 bases from J, the junction kept 9 bases outside the gene matches. CDR1 and CDR2 from the germline V gene are SGHDT and YYEEEE. CDR3 DNA: TGTGCCAGCAGCACTCAGGGGGTTTCGTATCAGCCCCAGCATTTT. This gives the protein CASSTQGVSYQPQHF.

This chain connects TRBV27 to TRBJ2-1; 8 bases line up with TRBD1. After removal of 6 bases from V and 7 bases from J, the junction contained 5 bases not matched to a gene. This CDR3 region has 13 residues. The germline V gene encodes CDR1 MNHEY and CDR2 SMNVEV (reference sequence). CDR3 bases: TGTGCCAGCAGGCGGACAGGGTATAATGAGCAGTTCTTC. Amino acid sequence: CASRRTGYNEQFF.

The chain uses TRBV29-1 and TRBJ2-7, with D perhaps given as TRBD1 or TRBD2 (5 bases each). This CDR3 contains 14 residues. V was pared by 4 bases and J by 7 bases, with 20 bases between. The germline V gene encodes CDR1 SQVTM and CDR2 ANQGSEA. The CDR3 region is CSVGGGPLTYEQYF. DNA of the CDR3: TGCAGCGTTGGGGGCGGGCCGCTCACTTATGAGCAGTACTTC.

This chain uses TRBV29-1 with TRBJ1-4; D not resolved. Trimming took 2 bases from V and 7 from J, leaving 8 bases between them. The CDR3 extends over 12 amino acids. CDR1 and CDR2 (germline): SQVTM, ANQGSEA. The CDR3 protein is CSVEFKGEKLFF. CDR3 bases: TGCAGCGTTGAATTCAAGGGTGAAAAACTGTTTTTT.

In its sample, this clone was seen many times. This sequence joins TRBV5-6 and TRBJ2-7; tentatively, D is TRBD2 (6 bases). Germline lookup yields CDR1 SGHDT and CDR2 YYEEEE. With 6 bases removed from V and 3 bases from J, the gap between germline ends came to 19 bases. The CDR3 covers 15 residues. CDR3 coding DNA: TGTGCCAGCAACCGGAGGGCAGGGATGAACTACGAGCAGTACTTC. This encodes CASNRRAGMNYEQYF.

The rearrangement links TRBV30 to TRBJ1-1; D gene unclear. With 4 bases removed from V and 1 base from J, the gap between germline ends came to 13 bases. The CDR3 contains 14 residues. Per germline, CDR1 GTSNPN and CDR2 SVGIG (reference sequence). CDR3 in DNA: TGTGCCTGGACCCCCGATCGGGGGAACACTGAAGCTTTCTTT. Residues: CAWTPDRGNTEAFF.

The chain employs TRBV6-5 and TRBJ2-1, with a tentative D call TRBD2 (5 bases). The V end lost 6 bases, the J end lost 10 bases, and 13 bases lay between the germline ends. The CDR3 covers 12 residues. Germline CDR1 reads MNHEY; CDR2 reads SVGAGI. In DNA form, the CDR3 reads TGTGCCAGCAGAGATGGACTTCGCGAGCAGTTCTTC. Its protein product is CASRDGLREQFF.

V is TRBV7-9 and J is TRBJ1-4, with TRBD1 matching 11 bases. With 1 base clipped from V and 13 bases from J, the junction kept 5 bases outside the gene matches. The CDR3 has 14 residues. Germline CDR1 is SEHNR and CDR2 is FQNEAQ (reference sequence). The CDR3 DNA sequence: TGTGCCAGCAGCTTAGGATCGGGGACAGGGGGACTGTTTTTT. Protein product: CASSLGSGTGGLFF.

The J gene is TRBJ1-1, the V gene TRBV10-2; D call uncertain. Germline assignment: CDR1 WSHSY and CDR2 SAAADI. This CDR3 has 14 residues. V was shortened by 3 bases and J by 1 base, with 9 bases between the two germline ends. The CDR3 nucleotides are TGCGCCAGCAGTGACGGAGGAGGGAACACTGAAGCTTTCTTT. As protein: CASSDGGGNTEAFF.

The rearrangement uses TRBV5-1 and TRBJ2-5; 7 nucleotides match TRBD2. Germline CDR1 SGHRS, CDR2 YFSETQ. This CDR3 is 14 amino acids long. V was clipped by 3 bases and J by 5 bases; unmatched bases: 7. The CDR3 here is CASSSSQGGETQYF. Written as DNA, the CDR3 is TGCGCCAGCAGCTCATCTCAGGGAGGGGAGACCCAGTACTTC.

This chain connects TRBV4-3 to TRBJ1-3; D not certain. In germline, CDR1 is LGHNA, CDR2 YSLEER. The ends were cut back, 1 base at V and 2 bases at J, with 6 bases in the middle. The CDR3 extends over 14 amino acids. CDR3 DNA sequence: TGCGCCAGCAGCCAAGGGCAGGCTGGAAACACCATATATTTT. Its protein is CASSQGQAGNTIYF.

V is TRBV7-9 and J is TRBJ1-4, with 7 positions matching TRBD1. This CDR3 comprises 15 residues. Germline CDR1 reads SEHNR; CDR2 reads FQNEAQ (reference sequence). V dropped 4 bases and J dropped 4; count of bases not matched to a gene: 6. The CDR3 DNA reads TGTGCCAGCAGCTCTGGGACAGAGTATAATGAAAAACTGTTTTTT. This codes for CASSSGTEYNEKLFF. The entire variable domain, with the rest obtained from reference TRBV7-9 and TRBJ1-4, is as follows: DTGVSQNPRHKITKRGQNVTFRCDPISEHNRLYWYRQTLGQGPEFLTYFQNEAQLEKSRLLSDRFSAERPKGSFSTLEIQRTEQGDSAMYLCASSSGTEYNEKLFFGSGTQLSVL.

The chain links TRBV5-1 to TRBJ2-6; 9 positions agree with TRBD1. Germline V gives CDR1 SGHRS, CDR2 YFSETQ. The CDR3 contains 17 residues. Trimming took 2 bases from V and 4 from J; bases not matched to a gene: 7. CDR3 DNA sequence: TGCGCCAGCAGCTTTGGGACAGGGCCACTCGGGGCCAACGTCCTGACTTTC. Translation: CASSFGTGPLGANVLTF. The variable domain in full, with the rest retrieved from reference TRBV5-1 and TRBJ2-6, is KAGVTQTPRYLIKTRGQQVTLSCSPISGHRSVSWYQQTPGQGLQFLFEYFSETQRNKGNFPGRFSGRQFSNSRSEMNVSTLELGDSALYLCASSFGTGPLGANVLTFGAGSRLTVL.

The chain carries TRBV7-2 and TRBJ1-6; D gene unclear. The CDR3 loop spans 13 amino acids. Trimming pared 4 bases from V and 8 bases from J, leaving 9 bases between. Germline V gene sequence: CDR1 SGHTA, CDR2 FQGNSA. CDR3 coding DNA: TGTGCCAGCAGCTCCCTGCAGTATTCACCCCTCCACTTT. It specifies CASSSLQYSPLHF.

CDR3 sequence reads: CASSARGDTVGSPLHF. Here the CDR3 DNA reads TGTGCCAGCAGCGCGAGAGGTGACACGGTTGGTTCACCCCTCCACTTT. V and J are TRBV9 and TRBJ1-6; D unclear. V was pared by 3 bases and J by 9 bases, with 19 bases between. The length of the CDR3 is 16 residues. From germline, CDR1 is SGDLS and CDR2 YYNGEE.

The rearrangement joins TRBV11-2 to TRBJ1-5; tentative D call: TRBD1 (6 bases). V was cut by 5 bases and J by 5 bases, with 16 bases left in between. The CDR3 is 15 amino acids. CDR1 and CDR2 (germline): SGHAT, FQNNGV. The CDR3 sequence: CASSPGAGTYQPQHF. The CDR3 region has the DNA TGTGCCAGCAGCCCGGGGGCAGGGACCTATCAGCCCCAGCATTTT.

The chain is built from TRBV19 and TRBJ2-4; D might be TRBD2 (5 bases). CDR1 LNHDA and CDR2 SQIVND come from the germline V gene (reference sequence). Trimming removed 3 bases at V and 0 bases at J, with 18 bases between. The CDR3 sequence is 18 residues long. For the CDR3, the DNA is TGTGCCAGTAGTATGGGTATAGCACGGAGGTTAGCCAAAAACATTCAGTACTTC. Amino acids: CASSMGIARRLAKNIQYF.

The chain carries TRBV27 and TRBJ2-1; the D gene is possibly TRBD1 (8 bases). Germline V CDR1 and CDR2: MNHEY, SMNVEV (reference sequence). V gave up 7 bases and J gave up 9 bases, with 22 bases separating them. There are 15 residues in the CDR3. CDR3 in amino acids: CASNPQGGSRSEQFF. CDR3 sequence (DNA): TGTGCCAGCAACCCACAGGGGGGGAGTCGTAGTGAGCAGTTCTTC.

This clone appeared once. At the DNA level, this CDR3 is encoded by other sequences in the same sample as well. The rearrangement links TRBV27 to TRBJ2-7; TRBD2 might be the D (6 bases). V dropped 8 bases and J dropped 3 bases, with 17 bases sitting between them. From germline, CDR1 is MNHEY and CDR2 SMNVEV (reference sequence). CDR3 length: 14 residues. The chain's CDR3 is CASCEAGIGYEQYF. The CDR3 DNA reads TGTGCCAGCTGTGAAGCGGGTATTGGCTACGAGCAGTACTTC.

The chain uses TRBV19 and TRBJ1-5, with D uncertain. The CDR3 is made up of 15 amino acids. Per the germline V gene, CDR1 is LNHDA and CDR2 is SQIVND (reference sequence). Deletions cut 0 bases from V and 2 bases from J, with 8 bases between. Here the CDR3 DNA reads TGTGCCAGTAGTATAGAGGAGAATGGCAATCAGCCCCAGCATTTT. Translating it yields CASSIEENGNQPQHF.